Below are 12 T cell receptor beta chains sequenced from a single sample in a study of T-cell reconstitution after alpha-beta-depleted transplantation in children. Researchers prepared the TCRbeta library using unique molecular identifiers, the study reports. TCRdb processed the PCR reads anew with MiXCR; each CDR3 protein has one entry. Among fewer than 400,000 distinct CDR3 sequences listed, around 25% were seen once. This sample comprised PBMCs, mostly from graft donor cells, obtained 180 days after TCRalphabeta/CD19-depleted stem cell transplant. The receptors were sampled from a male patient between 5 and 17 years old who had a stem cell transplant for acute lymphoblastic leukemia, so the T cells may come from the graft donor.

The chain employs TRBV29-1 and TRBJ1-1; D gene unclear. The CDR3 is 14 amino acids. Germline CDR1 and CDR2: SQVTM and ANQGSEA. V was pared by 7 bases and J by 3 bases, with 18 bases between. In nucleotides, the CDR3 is TGCAGCGCTGTTGACTCTGGAGGGTACACTGAAGCTTTCTTT. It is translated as CSAVDSGGYTEAFF.

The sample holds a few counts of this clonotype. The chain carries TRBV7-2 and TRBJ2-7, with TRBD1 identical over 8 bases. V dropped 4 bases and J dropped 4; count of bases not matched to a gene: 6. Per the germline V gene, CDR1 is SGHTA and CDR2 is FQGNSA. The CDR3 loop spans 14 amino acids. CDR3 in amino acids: CASSSRQGPYEQYF. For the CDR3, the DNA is TGTGCCAGCAGCTCCCGACAGGGGCCTTACGAGCAGTACTTC.

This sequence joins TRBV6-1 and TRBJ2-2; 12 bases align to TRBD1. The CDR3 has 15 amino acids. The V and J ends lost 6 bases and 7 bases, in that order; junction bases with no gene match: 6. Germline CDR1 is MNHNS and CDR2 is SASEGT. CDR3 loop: CASRWDRGPVGELFF. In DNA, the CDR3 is TGTGCCAGCAGATGGGACAGGGGGCCTGTCGGGGAGCTGTTTTTT.

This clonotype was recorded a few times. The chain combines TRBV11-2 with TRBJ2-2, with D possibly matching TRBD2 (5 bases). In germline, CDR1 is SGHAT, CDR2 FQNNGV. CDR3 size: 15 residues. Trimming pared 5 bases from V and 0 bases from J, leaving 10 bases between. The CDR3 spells CASSPRTSNTGELFF. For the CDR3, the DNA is TGTGCCAGCAGCCCCCGGACTTCGAACACCGGGGAGCTGTTTTTT.

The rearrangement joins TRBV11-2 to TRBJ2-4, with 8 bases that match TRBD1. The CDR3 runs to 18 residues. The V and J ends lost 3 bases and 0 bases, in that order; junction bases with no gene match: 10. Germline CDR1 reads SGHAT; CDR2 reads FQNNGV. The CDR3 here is CASSFYVGRGLAKNIQYF. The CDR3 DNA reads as TGTGCCAGCAGCTTTTATGTCGGCAGGGGGCTAGCCAAAAACATTCAGTACTTC. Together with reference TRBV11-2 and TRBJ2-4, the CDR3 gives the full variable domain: EAGVAQSPRYKIIEKRQSVAFWCNPISGHATLYWYQQILGQGPKLLIQFQNNGVVDDSQLPKDRFSAERLKGVDSTLKIQPAKLEDSAVYLCASSFYVGRGLAKNIQYFGAGTRLSVL.

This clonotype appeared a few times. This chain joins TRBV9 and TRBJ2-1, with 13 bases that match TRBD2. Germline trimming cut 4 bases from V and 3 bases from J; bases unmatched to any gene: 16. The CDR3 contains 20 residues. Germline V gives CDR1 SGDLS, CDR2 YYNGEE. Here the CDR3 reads CASSTYRTSGSSPGYNEQFF. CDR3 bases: TGTGCCAGCAGCACCTACAGGACTAGCGGGAGTTCCCCCGGCTACAATGAGCAGTTCTTC.

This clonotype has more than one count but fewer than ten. The CDR3 coding sequence is TGCAGTGAAAGACGAGGGGATGGCACAGATACGCAGTATTTT. Protein product: CSERRGDGTDTQYF. The genes are TRBV20-1 and TRBJ2-3; possibly TRBD1 or TRBD2 for D (5 bases each). The CDR3 totals 14 residues. V lost 7 bases, J lost 1 base, and 15 bases lay in between. Germline assignment: CDR1 DFQATT and CDR2 SNEGSKA (reference sequence).

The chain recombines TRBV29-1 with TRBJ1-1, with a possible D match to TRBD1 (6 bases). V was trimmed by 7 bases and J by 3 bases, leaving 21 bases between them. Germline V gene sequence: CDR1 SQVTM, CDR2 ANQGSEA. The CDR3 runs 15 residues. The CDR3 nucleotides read TGCAGCGCCCTAGGAGGGGGTCGGGGGGACACTGAAGCTTTCTTT. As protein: CSALGGGRGDTEAFF. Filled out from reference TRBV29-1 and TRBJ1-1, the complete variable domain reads SAVISQKPSRDICQRGTSLTIQCQVDSQVTMMFWYRQQPGQSLTLIATANQGSEATYESGFVIDKFPISRPNLTFSTLTVSNMSPEDSSIYLCSALGGGRGDTEAFFGQGTRLTVV.

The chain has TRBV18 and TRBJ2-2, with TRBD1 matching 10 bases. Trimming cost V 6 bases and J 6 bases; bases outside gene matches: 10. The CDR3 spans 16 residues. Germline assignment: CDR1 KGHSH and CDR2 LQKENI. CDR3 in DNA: TGTGCCAGCTCGCATCCGGGACAGGGGTTGGCCGGGGAGCTGTTTTTT. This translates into CASSHPGQGLAGELFF.

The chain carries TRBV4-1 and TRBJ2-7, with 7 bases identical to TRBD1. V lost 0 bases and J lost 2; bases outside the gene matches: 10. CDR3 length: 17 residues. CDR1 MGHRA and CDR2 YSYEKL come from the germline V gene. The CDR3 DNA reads TGCGCCAGCAGCCAAGATCTCGGGACAGAAGACACCTACGAGCAGTACTTC. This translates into CASSQDLGTEDTYEQYF.

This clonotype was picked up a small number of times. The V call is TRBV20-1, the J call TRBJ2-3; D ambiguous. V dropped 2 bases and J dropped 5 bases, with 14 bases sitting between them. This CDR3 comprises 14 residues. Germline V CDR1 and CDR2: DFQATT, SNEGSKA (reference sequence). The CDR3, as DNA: TGCAGTGCTAGACCATCCCCATCCCAAGATACGCAGTATTTT. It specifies CSARPSPSQDTQYF.

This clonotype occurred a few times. CDR3 sequence (DNA): TGTGCCAGCTATCAAGGGCTGAACACTGAAGCTTTCTTT. This encodes CASYQGLNTEAFF. The chain employs TRBV6-1 and TRBJ1-1; D is unclear. V dropped 8 bases and J dropped 0 bases, with 10 bases sitting between them. Germline V gene data show CDR1 as MNHNS and CDR2 as SASEGT. The CDR3 has 13 amino acids.